A single sample gave rise to the 23 T cell receptor beta chains below, sequenced in a study of Graves' ophthalmopathy and Graves' hyperthyroidism. The TCR beta CDR3 regions underwent amplification from RNA transcripts. Investigators did first-round RT-PCR with HTBI primers, then second-round multiplex PCR. Using its own MiXCR run on the multiplex PCR reads, TCRdb lists one record per CDR3 protein. The table lists some 160,000 distinct CDR3 sequences, roughly two fifths of them singletons. Sequencing used peripheral blood. These receptors all stem from a man under 40 with Graves' ophthalmopathy.

This clonotype has a count of ten or more. The chain uses TRBV12-3 or TRBV12-4 and TRBJ1-6; perhaps TRBD1 as D (5 bases). V shed 3 bases and J shed 5 bases, with 8 bases lying between them. This CDR3 comprises 14 residues. CDR3 residues: CASSFRQNNSPLHF. CDR3 bases: TGTGCCAGCAGTTTTCGACAGAATAATTCACCCCTCCACTTT.

This clonotype came up many times. V is TRBV3-1 and J is TRBJ2-7, with D possibly TRBD2 on 5 matching bases. CDR3 size: 14 residues. V was trimmed by 0 bases and J by 6 bases, leaving 12 bases between them. Per the germline V gene, CDR1 is LGHDT and CDR2 is YNNKEL (reference sequence). The chain's CDR3 is CASSQDRRPIEQYF. The CDR3 DNA sequence: TGTGCCAGCAGCCAAGATAGGAGGCCTATCGAGCAGTACTTC.

This clonotype turned up a few times. The chain has TRBV25-1 and TRBJ1-1; tentatively, D is TRBD1 (5 bases). The CDR3 runs to 17 residues. Germline V gene sequence: CDR1 MGHDK, CDR2 SYGVNS. V gave up 3 bases and J gave up 3 bases, with 20 bases separating them. CDR3 coding DNA: TGTGCCAGCAGTGAGGGAAGCGGTGCTGGGGCGGACACTGAAGCTTTCTTT. This translates into CASSEGSGAGADTEAFF.

The rearrangement uses TRBV6-2 or TRBV6-3 and TRBJ2-7; no clear D. Germline CDR1 and CDR2: MNHEY and SVGEGT. CDR3 length: 15 residues. Trimming shortened V by 5 bases and J by 4 bases, and 18 bases separated the two germline ends. The CDR3 DNA is TGTGCCAGCAGTACGATACCCGCACAGCGATACGAGCAGTACTTC. It is translated as CASSTIPAQRYEQYF.

This clonotype was seen at least ten times. This chain connects TRBV7-2 to TRBJ2-5, with 9 bases aligning to TRBD2. The CDR3 loop spans 12 amino acids. V lost 6 bases, J lost 5 bases, and 1 base stayed unmatched. CDR1 and CDR2 from the germline V gene are SGHTA and FQGNSA. As DNA, the CDR3 is TGTGCCAGCAGGGCGGGAGGGGAGACCCAGTACTTC. It is translated as CASRAGGETQYF.

CDR3 nucleotides: TGTGCCAGCAGTCTGCAACTAGCGGGACAAGAGACCCAGTACTTC. As protein: CASSLQLAGQETQYF. The rearrangement links TRBV12-3 or TRBV12-4 to TRBJ2-5, with 10 bases fitting TRBD2. V was pared by 5 bases and J by 2 bases, with 5 bases of the junction left unmatched. This CDR3 has 15 amino acids.

This clonotype came up many times. The chain links TRBV11-2 to TRBJ2-6, with 7 bases matching TRBD2. V trimming: 3 bases; J trimming: 2 bases; junction bases outside the gene matches: 4. Germline V gives CDR1 SGHAT, CDR2 FQNNGV. The CDR3 is made up of 16 amino acids. The CDR3: CASSLLGGTGANVLTF. In DNA form, the CDR3 reads TGTGCCAGCAGCTTGCTGGGGGGGACTGGGGCCAACGTCCTGACTTTC.

The rearrangement links TRBV6-1 to TRBJ2-7, with TRBD1 matching 7 bases. Germline V gene data show CDR1 as MNHNS and CDR2 as SASEGT. This CDR3 contains 15 residues. The V and J ends lost 5 bases and 0 bases, in that order; junction bases with no gene match: 7. CDR3 protein: CASSTGTAGSYEQYF. The CDR3 DNA sequence: TGTGCCAGCAGTACCGGGACAGCCGGCTCCTACGAGCAGTACTTC.

The rearrangement links TRBV6-1 to TRBJ2-7; possible D gene TRBD2, 6 bases. V was pared by 6 bases and J by 5 bases, with 20 bases between. The CDR3 has 15 residues. CDR1 is MNHNS and CDR2 is SASEGT in the germline V gene. The CDR3 protein is CASRQPGTHTHEQYF. The CDR3 region has the DNA TGTGCCAGCAGACAACCCGGGACTCACACACACGAGCAGTACTTC.

This clonotype was detected ten times or more. The V gene is TRBV19, the J gene TRBJ1-2; no reliable D call. The CDR3 is 14 amino acids. Trimming took off 4 bases at V and 6 bases at J, with 15 bases between the two ends. CDR1 is LNHDA, CDR2 SQIVND, per germline (reference sequence). The CDR3 nucleotides read TGTGCCAGTAGTACTCAGCTTCCGGTTGATGGCTACACCTTC. The encoded protein is CASSTQLPVDGYTF.

This clonotype was seen ten or more times. The chain couples TRBV28 to TRBJ2-2; 13 nucleotides agree with TRBD2. CDR1 and CDR2 (germline): MDHEN, SYDVKM. With V trimmed by 5 bases and J by 1 base, 10 bases remained unmatched. The CDR3 is 19 residues long. The CDR3 loop is CASSHLLLAGGKNTGELFF. The CDR3 region has the DNA TGTGCCAGCAGTCACTTACTACTAGCGGGAGGGAAGAACACCGGGGAGCTGTTTTTT.

This rearrangement joins TRBV19 to TRBJ1-2, with 12 bases lining up with TRBD1. The CDR3 sequence is 13 residues long. CDR1 LNHDA and CDR2 SQIVND come from the germline V gene (reference sequence). Unmatched junction bases numbered 8, after V lost 11 bases and J lost 7 bases. The CDR3 DNA reads as TGTGCCGGATCGGGACAGGGGGCTCTTGGCTACACCTTC. Its protein product is CAGSGQGALGYTF.

Notes on this clonotype: The CDR3 carries no conserved terminal phenylalanine or tryptophan, so it likely arises from a read error. The chain combines TRBV28 with TRBJ2-5; D is possibly TRBD2 (5 bases). V gave up 5 bases and J gave up 5 bases, with 18 bases separating them. Germline CDR1 MDHEN, CDR2 SYDVKM. CDR3 size: 15 residues. The CDR3 protein is CASSTDSLLTETQYL. Written as DNA, the CDR3 is TGTGCCAGCAGTACGGACTCATTGCTTACGGAGACCCAGTACCTC.

This sequence joins TRBV5-1 and TRBJ2-7, with 11 bases fitting TRBD2. The germline V gene has CDR1 SGHRS and CDR2 YFSETQ. The length of the CDR3 is 17 residues. With 4 bases clipped from V and 0 bases from J, the junction kept 9 bases outside the gene matches. CDR3 amino acids: CASSPFLTSGASYEQYF. CDR3 nucleotides: TGCGCCAGCAGCCCGTTTTTGACTAGCGGGGCCTCCTACGAGCAGTACTTC.

This clonotype was picked up many times. V gene TRBV4-2 combines with J gene TRBJ2-5, with 7 nucleotides matching TRBD2. CDR3 length: 15 residues. Germline loops: CDR1 LGHNA, CDR2 YNFKEQ. The V gene end was trimmed by 0 bases and the J gene end by 4 bases; junction bases not matched to a gene: 5. The CDR3 bases are TGTGCCAGCAGCCAAGATCTTGCGGGGGTAGAGACCCAGTACTTC. Its translation is CASSQDLAGVETQYF.

This clonotype has a count of ten or more. The V and J genes are TRBV12-3 or TRBV12-4 and TRBJ1-5, with D perhaps matching TRBD1 (6 bases). Trimming took off 2 bases at V and 2 bases at J, with 13 bases between the two ends. This CDR3 has 16 amino acids. This CDR3 reads CASSLSRGSGNQPQHF. CDR3 bases: TGTGCCAGCAGTTTATCTAGGGGGAGCGGCAATCAGCCCCAGCATTTT.

The CDR3 DNA follows: TGTGCCAGCAGCTTAAAAGGATCCGCTAAGGTCGGAAACACCATATATTTT. This translates into CASSLKGSAKVGNTIYF. The rearrangement uses TRBV11-2 and TRBJ1-3; D call uncertain. The V gene lost 2 bases and the J gene lost 4 bases, with 18 bases spanning the gap. Germline V gene lookup returns CDR1 SGHAT and CDR2 FQNNGV. The CDR3 is 17 amino acids. The full variable domain, its missing parts supplied by reference TRBV11-2 and TRBJ1-3, is EAGVAQSPRYKIIEKRQSVAFWCNPISGHATLYWYQQILGQGPKLLIQFQNNGVVDDSQLPKDRFSAERLKGVDSTLKIQPAKLEDSAVYLCASSLKGSAKVGNTIYFGEGSWLTVV.

This chain joins TRBV20-1 and TRBJ1-2; no firm D call. CDR1 and CDR2 from the germline V gene are DFQATT and SNEGSKA (reference sequence). The ends were cut back, 4 bases at V and 9 bases at J, with 21 bases in the middle. The CDR3 totals 14 residues. CDR3 region: CSATPPGRLYRYTF. The CDR3 nucleotides are TGCAGTGCTACGCCTCCCGGGAGGCTTTATCGCTACACCTTC.

At least ten counts were recorded for this clonotype. CDR3 bases: TGTGCCAGCTCACCACCGGTGGGACAGAGGACTGGAAACACCATATATTTT. This gives the protein CASSPPVGQRTGNTIYF. This chain joins TRBV18 and TRBJ1-3, with 7 nucleotides matching TRBD1. V lost 0 bases and J lost 2; bases outside the gene matches: 7. Germline values: CDR1 KGHSH, CDR2 LQKENI. The CDR3 has 17 residues.

This clonotype has ten or more counts. The chain employs TRBV7-9 and TRBJ1-1, with a tentative D call TRBD1 (5 bases). The ends were cut back, 5 bases at V and 10 bases at J, with 14 bases in the middle. Germline lookup yields CDR1 SEHNR and CDR2 FQNEAQ (reference sequence). The CDR3 sequence is 12 residues long. The CDR3 coding sequence is TGTGCCAGCAGCCCGGGACTCCGCGGAGCTTTCTTT. As protein: CASSPGLRGAFF.

In its sample, this clonotype was seen many times. The rearrangement joins TRBV12-3 or TRBV12-4 to TRBJ2-7; 8 bases are shared with TRBD1. V shed 5 bases and J 5 bases; nucleotides not matched to a gene: 14. CDR3 length: 16 residues. As DNA, the CDR3 is TGTGCCAGCAGTCCCCGGCGAGGCAGGGGGCAACACGAGCAGTACTTC. Amino acid sequence: CASSPRRGRGQHEQYF.

This clonotype was detected ten times or more. CDR3 DNA sequence: TGTGCCAGCAGCCAGCCATATGGGGTAGCCAAAAACATTCAGTACTTC. This encodes CASSQPYGVAKNIQYF. This rearrangement joins TRBV3-1 to TRBJ2-4; D remains unclear. Trimming left V 3 bases short and J 0 bases short, with 12 bases between. The CDR3 is 16 amino acids. Germline V gene sequence: CDR1 LGHDT, CDR2 YNNKEL (reference sequence).

This clonotype was seen ten or more times. CDR3 protein: CASATWGARNTEAFF. CDR3 sequence (DNA): TGTGCCAGCGCCACCTGGGGGGCACGGAACACTGAAGCTTTCTTT. The chain uses TRBV12-3 or TRBV12-4 and TRBJ1-1, with D perhaps TRBD1 (6 bases). CDR3 length: 15 amino acids. Trimming removed 8 bases from V and 1 base from J, with 17 bases in between.